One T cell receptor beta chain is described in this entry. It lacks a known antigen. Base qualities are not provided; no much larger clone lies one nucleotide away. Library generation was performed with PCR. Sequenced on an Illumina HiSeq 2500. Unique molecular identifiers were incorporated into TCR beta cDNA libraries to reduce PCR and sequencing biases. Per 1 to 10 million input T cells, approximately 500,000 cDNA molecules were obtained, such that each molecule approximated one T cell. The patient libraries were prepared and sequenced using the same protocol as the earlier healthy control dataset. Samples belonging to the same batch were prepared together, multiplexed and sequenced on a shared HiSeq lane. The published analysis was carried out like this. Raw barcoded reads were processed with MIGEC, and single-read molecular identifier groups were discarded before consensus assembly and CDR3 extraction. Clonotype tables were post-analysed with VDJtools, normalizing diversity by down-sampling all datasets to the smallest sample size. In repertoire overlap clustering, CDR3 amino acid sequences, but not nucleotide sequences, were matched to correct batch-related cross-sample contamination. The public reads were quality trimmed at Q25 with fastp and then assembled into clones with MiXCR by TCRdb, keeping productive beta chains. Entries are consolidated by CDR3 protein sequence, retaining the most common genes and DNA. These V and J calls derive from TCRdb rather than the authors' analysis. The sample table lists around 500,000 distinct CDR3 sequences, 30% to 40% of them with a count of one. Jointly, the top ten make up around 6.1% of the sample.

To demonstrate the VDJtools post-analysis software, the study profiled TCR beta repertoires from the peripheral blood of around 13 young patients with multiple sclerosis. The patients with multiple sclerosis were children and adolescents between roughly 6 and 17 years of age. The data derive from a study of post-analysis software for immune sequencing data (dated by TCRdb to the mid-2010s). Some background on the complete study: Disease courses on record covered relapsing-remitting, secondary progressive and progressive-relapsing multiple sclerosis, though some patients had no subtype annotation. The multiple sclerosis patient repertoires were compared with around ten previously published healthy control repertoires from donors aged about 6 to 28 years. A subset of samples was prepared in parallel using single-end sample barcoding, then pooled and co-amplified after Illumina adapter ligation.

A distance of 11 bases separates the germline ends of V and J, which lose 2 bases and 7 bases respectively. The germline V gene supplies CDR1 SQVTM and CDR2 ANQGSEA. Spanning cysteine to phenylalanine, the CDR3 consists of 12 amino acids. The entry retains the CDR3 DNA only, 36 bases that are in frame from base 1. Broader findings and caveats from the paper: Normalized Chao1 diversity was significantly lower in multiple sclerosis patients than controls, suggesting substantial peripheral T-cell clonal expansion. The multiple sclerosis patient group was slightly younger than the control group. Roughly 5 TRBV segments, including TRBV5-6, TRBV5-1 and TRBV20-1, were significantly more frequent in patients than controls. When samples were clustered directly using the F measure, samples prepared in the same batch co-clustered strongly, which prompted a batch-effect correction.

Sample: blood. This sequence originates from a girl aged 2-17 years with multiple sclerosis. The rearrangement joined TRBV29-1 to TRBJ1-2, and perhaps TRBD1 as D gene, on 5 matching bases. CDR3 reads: CSVERGRGGYTF. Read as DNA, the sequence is TGCAGCGTTGAAAGGGGACGTGGTGGCTACACCTTC.